The present T cell receptor beta chain was sequenced within a study of human T cells and chemical hapten exposure. About the research overall: Upper-back patches of 0.01% DPC were read at 6 days. Slight volume differences across pooled libraries mainly accounted for varying per-sample TCR yields. Overall study findings and caveats: Significantly more large CDR3 similarity clusters were formed by expanded TCRs than by controls. Sensitization with DPC brought no change to TCRs above 1 in 1000 in frequency.

The CDR3 spans 16 residues. Germline CDR1 is SEHNR and CDR2 is FQNEAQ (reference sequence). The V end lost 5 bases, the J end lost 4 bases, and 20 bases lay between the germline ends. This clonotype was seen only a few times. What it binds is not known. Time point indicated: pre-sensitization, week 0. Regarding treatment: therapeutic diphenylcyclopropenone sensitization with weekly scalp DPC. TCRdb independently ran MiXCR on the RACE reads; one entry per CDR3 protein. The sample carries more than 150,000 distinct CDR3 sequences, under 35% recorded once. The V gene is TRBV7-9, the J gene TRBJ1-1; D unresolved. Sequencing used whole blood, obtained in connection with sensitization to the hapten diphenylcyclopropenone (DPC). This clonotype was sampled from a woman aged 25 to 39 with alopecia areata. Some clones in this sample may be carry-over from other donors' samples. The DNA for the CDR3 is TGTGCCAGCAGCCCCACGAACTCAATCCGGAGCACTGAAGCTTTCTTT. This translates into CASSPTNSIRSTEAFF. Full variable domain (remainder filled in from reference TRBV7-9 and TRBJ1-1): DTGVSQNPRHKITKRGQNVTFRCDPISEHNRLYWYRQTLGQGPEFLTYFQNEAQLEKSRLLSDRFSAERPKGSFSTLEIQRTEQGDSAMYLCASSPTNSIRSTEAFFGQGTRLTVV.